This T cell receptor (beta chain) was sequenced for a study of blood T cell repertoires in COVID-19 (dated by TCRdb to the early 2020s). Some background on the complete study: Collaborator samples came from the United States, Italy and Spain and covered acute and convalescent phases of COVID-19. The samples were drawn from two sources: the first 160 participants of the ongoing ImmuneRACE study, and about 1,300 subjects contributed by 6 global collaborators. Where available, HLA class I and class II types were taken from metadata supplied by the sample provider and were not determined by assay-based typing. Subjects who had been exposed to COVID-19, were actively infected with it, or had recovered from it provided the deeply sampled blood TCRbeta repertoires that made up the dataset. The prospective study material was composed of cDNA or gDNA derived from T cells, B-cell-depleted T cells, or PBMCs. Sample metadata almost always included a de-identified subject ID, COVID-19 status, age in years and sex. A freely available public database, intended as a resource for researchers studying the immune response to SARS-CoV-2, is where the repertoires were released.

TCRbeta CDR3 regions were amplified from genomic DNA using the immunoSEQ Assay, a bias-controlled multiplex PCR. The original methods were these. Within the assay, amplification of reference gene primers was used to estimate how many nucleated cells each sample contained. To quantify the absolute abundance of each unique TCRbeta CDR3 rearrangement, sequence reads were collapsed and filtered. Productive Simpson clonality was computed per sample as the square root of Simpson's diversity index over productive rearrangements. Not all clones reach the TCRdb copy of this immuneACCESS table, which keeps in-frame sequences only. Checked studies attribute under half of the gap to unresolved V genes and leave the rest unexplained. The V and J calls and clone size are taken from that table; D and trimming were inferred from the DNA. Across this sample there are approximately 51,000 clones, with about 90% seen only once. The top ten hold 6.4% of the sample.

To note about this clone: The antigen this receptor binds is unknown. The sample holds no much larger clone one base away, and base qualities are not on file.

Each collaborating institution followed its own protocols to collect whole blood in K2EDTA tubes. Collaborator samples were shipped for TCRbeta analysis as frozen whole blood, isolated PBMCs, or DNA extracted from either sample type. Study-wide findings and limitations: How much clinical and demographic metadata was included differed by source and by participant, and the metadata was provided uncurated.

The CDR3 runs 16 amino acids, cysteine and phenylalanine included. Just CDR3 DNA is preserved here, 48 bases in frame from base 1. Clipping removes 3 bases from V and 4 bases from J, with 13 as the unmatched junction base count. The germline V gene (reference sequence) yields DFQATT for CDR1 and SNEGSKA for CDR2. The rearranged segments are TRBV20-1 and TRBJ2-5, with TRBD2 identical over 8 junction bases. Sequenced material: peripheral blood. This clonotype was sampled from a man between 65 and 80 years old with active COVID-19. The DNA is TGCAGTGCTAGTCCAGTAGCCGGGGGGGAAGCAGAGACCCAGTACTTC. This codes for CSASPVAGGEAETQYF.